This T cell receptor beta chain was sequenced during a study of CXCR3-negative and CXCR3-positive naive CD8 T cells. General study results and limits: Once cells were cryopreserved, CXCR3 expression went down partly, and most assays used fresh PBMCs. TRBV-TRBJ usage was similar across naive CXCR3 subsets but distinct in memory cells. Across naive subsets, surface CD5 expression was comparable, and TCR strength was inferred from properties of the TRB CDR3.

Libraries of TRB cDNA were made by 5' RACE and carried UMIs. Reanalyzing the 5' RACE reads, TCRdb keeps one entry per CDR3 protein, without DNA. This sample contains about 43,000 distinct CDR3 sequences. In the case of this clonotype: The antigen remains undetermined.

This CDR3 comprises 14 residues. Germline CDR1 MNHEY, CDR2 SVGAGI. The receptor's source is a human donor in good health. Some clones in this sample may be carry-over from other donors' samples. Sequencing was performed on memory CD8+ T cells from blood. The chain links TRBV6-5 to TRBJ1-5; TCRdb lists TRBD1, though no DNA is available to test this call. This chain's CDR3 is CASKPTGTNQPQHF.